The T cell receptor beta chain described here comes from a study of shared clonotypes between healthy human individuals. As for the study in general: The donor pool was made up of a couple of women and three men aged 18 to 49. Overall study findings and caveats: Naive subsets usually exceeded memory subsets in estimated richness.

Produced via immunoSEQ multiplex PCR; TCRdb's table is partial and in-frame only. The data hold hundreds of thousands of clones, with 92% observed a single time. The count of this clone is one. Its antigen is currently unknown. The junction had 9 bases not matched to a gene; V was cut back by 5 bases and J by 5 bases. The CDR3 contains 16 residues. Germline V CDR1 and CDR2: MDHEN, SYDVKM. Naive CD8 cells lacked CD45RO, underwent positive selection for CCR7 and left out terminally differentiated effector memory CD45RA+ cells. The V gene is TRBV28, the J gene TRBJ2-2; 9 bases fit TRBD2. The sample was naive CD8+ T cells sorted from blood. This receptor was obtained from a man between 25 and 39 years old in good health. In DNA form, the CDR3 reads TGTGCCAGCAGTGAAGCGGCGGGAGGGCGTACCGGGGAGCTGTTTTTT. Translated, it gives CASSEAAGGRTGELFF. Variable domain in full (rest from reference TRBV28 and TRBJ2-2): DVKVTQSSRYLVKRTGEKVFLECVQDMDHENMFWYRQDPGLGLRLIYFSYDVKMKEKGDIPEGYSVSREKKERFSLILESASTNQTSMYLCASSEAAGGRTGELFFGEGSRLTVL.